This TCR beta chain originates from a study of cytomegalovirus exposure and HLA in healthy donors. The study, taken as a whole, reports: The CMV antigen specificity of a few CMV-associated chains was confirmed through in vitro analysis.

Generated by immunoSEQ multiplex PCR, the TCRdb table keeps only in-frame clones and is missing some. The sample lists 250,000 to 400,000 clones, 88% occurring once. Trimming took 6 bases from V and 2 from J; bases not matched to a gene: 9. This CDR3 region has 15 residues. Germline lookup yields CDR1 LNHDA and CDR2 SQIVND (reference sequence). On this clone: Its matching antigen is unknown.

The TCR was taken from a man aged 30-40 years in good health and CMV-seronegative. Material for sequencing was PBMCs. This sequence joins TRBV19 and TRBJ2-7; TRBD2 agrees at 8 bases. CDR3: CASSQGRGATYEQYF. CDR3 nucleotides: TGTGCCAGTAGCCAGGGGCGGGGGGCAACCTACGAGCAGTACTTC.